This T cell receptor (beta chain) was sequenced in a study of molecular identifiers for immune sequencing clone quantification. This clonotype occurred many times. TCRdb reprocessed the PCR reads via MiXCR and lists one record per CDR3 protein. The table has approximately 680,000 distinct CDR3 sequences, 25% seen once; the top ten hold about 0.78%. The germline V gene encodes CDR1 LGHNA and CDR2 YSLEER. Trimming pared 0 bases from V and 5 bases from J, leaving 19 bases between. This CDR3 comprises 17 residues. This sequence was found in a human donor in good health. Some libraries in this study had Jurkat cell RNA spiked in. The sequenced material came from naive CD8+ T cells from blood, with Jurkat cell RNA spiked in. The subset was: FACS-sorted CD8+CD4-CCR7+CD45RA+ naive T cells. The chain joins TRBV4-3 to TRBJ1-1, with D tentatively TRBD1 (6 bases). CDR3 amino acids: CASSQERFTGRGTEAFF. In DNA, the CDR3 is TGCGCCAGCAGCCAAGAACGCTTTACAGGGAGAGGAACTGAAGCTTTCTTT.